Listed here is a single T cell receptor (beta chain). The target antigen is unknown. Each PCR replicate from the sorted subsets contained 150 to 250 ng DNA, which is 30,000 or so T cell genomes. The data were produced by immunoSEQ multiplex PCR, yet TCRdb's version contains in-frame clones alone and is incomplete. The table includes 1.6 million or so clones, roughly 96% detected once. Germline assignment: CDR1 SGHRS and CDR2 YFSETQ. The CDR3 extends over 13 amino acids. V was clipped by 5 bases and J by 2 bases; unmatched bases: 3. These data come from a study of shared clonotypes between healthy human individuals. Background on the study: Every donor yielded three CD4 naive, three CD4 memory, two CD8 naive and one CD8 memory plate.

Study conclusions and caveats: Naive CD4 clonotypes were shared across several donors at around 5.4%.

The chain links TRBV5-1 to TRBJ2-5; 7 bases match TRBD2. This TCR derives from a young man in good health. Sequencing was performed on naive CD4+ T cells sorted from blood. Subset noted: CD45RA+ positively selected. The CDR3 loop is CASRGTTQETQYF. The CDR3, as DNA: TGCGCCAGCAGAGGGACTACACAAGAGACCCAGTACTTC.